The entry below describes one T cell receptor beta chain. The source of the sample is a study of T cell responses to AZD1222 COVID-19 vaccine. TCRdb's copy holds only in-frame clones and misses some; the assay was immunoSEQ multiplex PCR. This sample carries roughly 180,000 clones, 75% to 90% of them seen once, and the ten largest clones take 2.6%. This CDR3 spans 14 amino acids. CDR1 is MNHEY, CDR2 SMNVEV, per germline (reference sequence). The V and J ends lost 6 bases and 3 bases respectively, with 15 bases between them. The starting material was peripheral blood, obtained on day 0 of AZD1222 vaccination. This chain uses TRBV27 with TRBJ2-7; possible D gene TRBD1, 6 bases. The receptor's source is an adult in good health. The CDR3 DNA reads as TGTGCCAGCAGCTCTGGACAGAAGGGCTACGAGCAGTACTTC. Its protein is CASSSGQKGYEQYF.